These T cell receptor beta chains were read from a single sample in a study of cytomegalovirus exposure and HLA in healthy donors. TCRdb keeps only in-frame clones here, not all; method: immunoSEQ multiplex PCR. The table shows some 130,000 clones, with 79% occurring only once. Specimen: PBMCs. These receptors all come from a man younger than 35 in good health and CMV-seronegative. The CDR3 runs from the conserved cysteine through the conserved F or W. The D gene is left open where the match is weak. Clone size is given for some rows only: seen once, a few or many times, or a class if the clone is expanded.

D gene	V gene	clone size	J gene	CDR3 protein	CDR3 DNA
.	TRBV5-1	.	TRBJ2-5	CASSAEQETQYF	TGCGCCAGCTCCGCGGAACAAGAGACCCAGTACTTC
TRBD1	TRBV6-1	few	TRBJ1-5	CASSPGQGSNQPQHF	TGTGCCAGCAGTCCAGGACAGGGTAGCAATCAGCCCCAGCATTTT
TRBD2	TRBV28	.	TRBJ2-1	CASSYSGSGTNEQFF	TGTGCCAGCAGTTATAGCGGGAGTGGTACCAATGAGCAGTTCTTC
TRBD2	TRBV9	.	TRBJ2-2	CASSVALLPGGLVNTGELFF	TGTGCCAGCAGCGTGGCTCTCCTCCCGGGGGGACTAGTGAACACCGGGGAGCTGTTTTTT
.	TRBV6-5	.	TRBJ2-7	CASTSLTGYYEQYF	TGTGCCAGCACTTCTCTCACAGGCTATTACGAGCAGTACTTC
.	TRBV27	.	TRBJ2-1	CASSSLTEALYNEQFF	TGTGCCAGCAGTTCCCTTACAGAAGCCCTCTACAATGAGCAGTTCTTC
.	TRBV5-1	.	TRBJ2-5	CASSLGTEEETQYF	TGCGCCAGCAGCTTGGGGACAGAAGAAGAGACCCAGTACTTC
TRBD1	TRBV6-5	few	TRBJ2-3	CASSYGRPGGADTQYF	TGTGCCAGCAGTTACGGTCGGCCAGGGGGAGCAGATACGCAGTATTTT
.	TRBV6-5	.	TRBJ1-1	CASSQQVNTEAFF	TGTGCCAGCAGCCAACAGGTAAACACTGAAGCTTTCTTT
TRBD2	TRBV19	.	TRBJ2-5	CASSAKILAGQETQYF	TGTGCCAGTAGTGCAAAAATACTAGCGGGCCAAGAGACCCAGTACTTC
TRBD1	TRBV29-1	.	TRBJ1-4	CSVPKGTGDTEKLFF	TGCAGCGTCCCGAAGGGGACAGGGGATACGGAAAAACTGTTTTTT
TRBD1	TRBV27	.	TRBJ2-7	CASSLDRSYEQYF	TGTGCCAGCAGTTTGGACAGGTCCTACGAGCAGTACTTC
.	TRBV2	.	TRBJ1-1	CASSDGEEYTEAFF	TGTGCCAGCAGTGACGGGGAAGAATACACTGAAGCTTTCTTT
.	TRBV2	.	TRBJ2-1	CASSTGYNEQFF	TGTGCCAGCAGCACGGGATACAATGAGCAGTTCTTC
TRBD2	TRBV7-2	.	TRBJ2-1	CASSLPTSGGQFF	TGTGCCAGCAGCCTACCTACTAGCGGAGGGCAGTTCTTC
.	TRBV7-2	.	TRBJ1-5	CASSDPGGNQPQHF	TGTGCCAGCAGCGACCCAGGGGGCAATCAGCCCCAGCATTTT
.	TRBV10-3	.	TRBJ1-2	CAISESGFGGSYTF	TGTGCCATCAGTGAGTCCGGGTTCGGGGGAAGCTACACCTTC
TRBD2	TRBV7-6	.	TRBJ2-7	CASSLSSAAGELEQYF	TGTGCCAGCAGCTTATCAAGTGCGGCGGGAGAATTAGAGCAGTACTTC
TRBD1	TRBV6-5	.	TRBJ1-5	CASRDTGGGQPQHF	TGTGCCAGCAGAGACACAGGGGGCGGACAGCCCCAGCATTTT
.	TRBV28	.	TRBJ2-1	CASRPLVGVEQFF	TGTGCCAGCAGGCCTCTAGTTGGCGTTGAGCAGTTCTTC
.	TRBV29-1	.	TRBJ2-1	CSVEGVASLSYNEQFF	TGCAGCGTTGAAGGGGTAGCGAGCCTCTCCTACAATGAGCAGTTCTTC
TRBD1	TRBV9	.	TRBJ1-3	CASSAITGGALHF	TGTGCCAGCAGCGCAATTACAGGGGGCGCTTTGCATTTT
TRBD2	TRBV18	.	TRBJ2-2	CASSRGLAGDERNTGELFF	TGTGCCAGCTCACGGGGACTAGCGGGAGATGAAAGGAACACCGGGGAGCTGTTTTTT
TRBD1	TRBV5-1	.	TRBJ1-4	CASRGTANEKLFF	TGCGCCAGCAGAGGGACAGCTAATGAAAAACTGTTTTTT
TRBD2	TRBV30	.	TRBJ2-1	CAWVIAGALNEQFF	TGTGCCTGGGTAATAGCGGGAGCCTTGAATGAGCAGTTCTTC
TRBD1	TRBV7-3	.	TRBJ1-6	CASSLWGGTGRSPLHF	TGTGCCAGCAGCTTATGGGGGGGGACAGGACGATCACCCCTCCACTTT
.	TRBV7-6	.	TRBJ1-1	CASSLVGTGGEAFF	TGTGCCAGCAGCTTAGTAGGTACGGGGGGTGAAGCTTTCTTT
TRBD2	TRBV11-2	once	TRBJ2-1	CASTNWERDYNEQFF	TGTGCCAGCACAAACTGGGAGCGGGACTACAATGAGCAGTTCTTC
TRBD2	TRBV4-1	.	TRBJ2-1	CASSHLAGGDEQFF	TGCGCCAGCAGCCACCTAGCGGGAGGGGATGAGCAGTTCTTC
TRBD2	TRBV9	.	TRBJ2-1	CASSVGSGSYEQFF	TGTGCCAGCAGCGTAGGCAGCGGGAGCTATGAGCAGTTCTTC
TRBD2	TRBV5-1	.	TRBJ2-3	CASSPGLAGVGDTQYF	TGCGCCAGCAGCCCGGGACTAGCGGGAGTAGGAGATACGCAGTATTTT
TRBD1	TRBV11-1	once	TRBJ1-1	CASRPYLGQGTEAFF	TGTGCCAGCAGGCCCTACCTTGGACAGGGAACTGAAGCTTTCTTT
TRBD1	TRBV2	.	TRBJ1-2	CASGGTGSLANYGYTF	TGTGCCAGCGGCGGGACAGGGTCGTTAGCGAACTATGGCTACACCTTC
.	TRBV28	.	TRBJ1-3	CASTRTSGNTIYF	TGTGCCAGTACCCGGACAAGCGGAAACACCATATATTTT
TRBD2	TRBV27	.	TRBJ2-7	CASSRSGLASYEQYF	TGTGCCAGCAGTCGGTCCGGACTAGCCTCCTACGAGCAGTACTTC
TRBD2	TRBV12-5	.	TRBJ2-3	CASGGPGTSGTDTQYF	TGTGCTAGTGGTGGGCCCGGGACTAGCGGCACAGATACGCAGTATTTT
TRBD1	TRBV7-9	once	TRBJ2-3	CASWTGGTDTQYF	TGTGCCAGCTGGACAGGTGGCACAGATACGCAGTATTTT